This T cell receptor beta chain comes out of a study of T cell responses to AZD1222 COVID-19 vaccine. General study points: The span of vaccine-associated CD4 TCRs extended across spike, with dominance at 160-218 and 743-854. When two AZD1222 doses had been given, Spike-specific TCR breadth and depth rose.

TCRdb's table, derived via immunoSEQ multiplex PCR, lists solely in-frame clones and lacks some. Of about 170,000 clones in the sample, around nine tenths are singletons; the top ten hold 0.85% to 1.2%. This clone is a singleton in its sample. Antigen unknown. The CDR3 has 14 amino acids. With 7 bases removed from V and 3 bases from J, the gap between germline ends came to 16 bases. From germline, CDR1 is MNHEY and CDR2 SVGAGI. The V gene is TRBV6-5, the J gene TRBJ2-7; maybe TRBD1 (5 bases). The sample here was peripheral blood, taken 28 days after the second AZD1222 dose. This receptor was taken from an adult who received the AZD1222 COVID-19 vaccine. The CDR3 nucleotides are TGTGCCAGCATTTGGGGCCCGACCTTCTACGAGCAGTACTTC. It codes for CASIWGPTFYEQYF.